This T cell receptor beta chain was found in a study of blood T cell repertoires in COVID-19. Per the original methods: How many nucleated cells were present was estimated from reference gene primer amplification. Data came from immunoSEQ multiplex PCR; TCRdb stores just in-frame clones and leaves some out. V and J calls plus clone size are reproduced from that table; the DNA served to infer D and trimming. This sample has some 200,000 clones, with about 86% found just once. This clone was detected only once. CDR3 length: 15 residues. The germline V and J ends were trimmed by 1 base and 4 bases, with 13 bases remaining between them. Germline V gives CDR1 MGHRA, CDR2 YSYEKL.

The sequence was collected from a man younger than 45 with active or convalescent COVID-19. The chain couples TRBV4-1 to TRBJ1-1; D is undetermined. The sample taken for sequencing was peripheral blood. The CDR3 DNA follows: TGCGCCAGCAGCCAAGTGGGCGGGAAGGGCACTGAAGCTTTCTTT. Translation: CASSQVGGKGTEAFF.